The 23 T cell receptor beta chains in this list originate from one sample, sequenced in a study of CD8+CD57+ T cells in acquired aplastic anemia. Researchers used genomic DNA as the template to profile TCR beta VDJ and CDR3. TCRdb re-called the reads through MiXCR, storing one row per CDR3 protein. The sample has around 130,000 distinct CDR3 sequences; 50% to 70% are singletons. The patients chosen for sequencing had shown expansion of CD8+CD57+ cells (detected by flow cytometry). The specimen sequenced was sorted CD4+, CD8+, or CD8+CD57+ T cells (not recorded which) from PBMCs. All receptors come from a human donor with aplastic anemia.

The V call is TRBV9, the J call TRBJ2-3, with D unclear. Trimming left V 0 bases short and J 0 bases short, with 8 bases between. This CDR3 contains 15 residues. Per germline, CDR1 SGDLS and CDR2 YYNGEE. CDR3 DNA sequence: TGTGCCAGCAGCGTAGGTCCCGTCAGCACAGATACGCAGTATTTT. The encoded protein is CASSVGPVSTDTQYF.

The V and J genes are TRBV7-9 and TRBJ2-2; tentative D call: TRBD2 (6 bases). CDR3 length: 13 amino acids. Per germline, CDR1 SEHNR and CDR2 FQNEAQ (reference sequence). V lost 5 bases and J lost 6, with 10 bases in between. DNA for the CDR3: TGTGCCAGCAGCCTTAGCGGTGCCGGGGAGCTGTTTTTT. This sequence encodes CASSLSGAGELFF.

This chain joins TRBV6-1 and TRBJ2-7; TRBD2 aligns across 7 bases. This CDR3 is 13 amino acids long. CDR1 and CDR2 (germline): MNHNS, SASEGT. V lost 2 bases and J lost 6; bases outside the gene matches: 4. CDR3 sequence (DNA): TGTGCCAGCAGTGAACTAGCGGAGGGCGAGCAGTACTTC. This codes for CASSELAEGEQYF.

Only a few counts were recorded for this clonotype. The CDR3 sequence is CASSHPPMQGFNSPLHF. The CDR3 nucleotides are TGTGCCAGTAGCCACCCCCCGATGCAGGGCTTTAATTCACCCCTCCACTTT. V usage is TRBV19 and J usage is TRBJ1-6; a possible D gene is TRBD1 (5 bases). Between the trimmed V and J ends, which lost 6 bases and 6 bases, there was a span of 21 bases. Germline CDR1 LNHDA, CDR2 SQIVND (reference sequence). The CDR3 sequence is 17 residues long.

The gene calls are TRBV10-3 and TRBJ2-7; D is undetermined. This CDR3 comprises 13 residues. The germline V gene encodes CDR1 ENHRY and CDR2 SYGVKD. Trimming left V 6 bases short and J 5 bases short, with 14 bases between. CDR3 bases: TGTGCCATCAGCCGCGACGGGTCCAACGAGCAGTACTTC. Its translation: CAISRDGSNEQYF.

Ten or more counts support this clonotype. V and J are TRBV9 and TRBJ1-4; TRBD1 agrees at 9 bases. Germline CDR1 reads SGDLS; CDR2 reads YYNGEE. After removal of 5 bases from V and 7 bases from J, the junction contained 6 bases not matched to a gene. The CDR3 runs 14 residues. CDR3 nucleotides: TGTGCCAGCAGGGCAACAGGGGGCGGTGAAAAACTGTTTTTT. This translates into CASRATGGGEKLFF.

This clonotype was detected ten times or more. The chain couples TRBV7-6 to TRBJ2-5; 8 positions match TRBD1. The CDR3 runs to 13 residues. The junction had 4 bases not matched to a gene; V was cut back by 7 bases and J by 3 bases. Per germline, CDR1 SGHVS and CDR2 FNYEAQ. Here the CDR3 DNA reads TGTGCCAGCACCCCGACAGGGGAAGAGACCCAGTACTTC. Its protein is CASTPTGEETQYF.

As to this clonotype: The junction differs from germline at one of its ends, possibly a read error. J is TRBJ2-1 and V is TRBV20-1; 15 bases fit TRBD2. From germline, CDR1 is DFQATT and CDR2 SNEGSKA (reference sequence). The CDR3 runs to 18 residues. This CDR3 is CSASWTSGRAFPYNEQLF. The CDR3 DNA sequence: TGCAGTGCTAGCTGGACTAGCGGGAGGGCCTTTCCCTACAATGAGCAGCTCTTC.

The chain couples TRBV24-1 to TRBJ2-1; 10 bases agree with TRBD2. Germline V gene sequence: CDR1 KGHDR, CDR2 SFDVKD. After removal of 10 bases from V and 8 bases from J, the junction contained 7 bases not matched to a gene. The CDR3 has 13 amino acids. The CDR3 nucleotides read TGTGCCACTGCTAGCGGGAGTGTGGATGAGCAGTTCTTC. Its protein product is CATASGSVDEQFF.

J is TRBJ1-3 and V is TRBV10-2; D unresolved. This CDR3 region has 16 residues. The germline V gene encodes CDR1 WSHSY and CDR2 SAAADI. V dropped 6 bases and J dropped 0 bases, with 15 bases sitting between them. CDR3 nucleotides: TGCGCCAGCAGCCAACAGATAACCTCCTCTGGAAACACCATATATTTT. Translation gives CASSQQITSSGNTIYF.

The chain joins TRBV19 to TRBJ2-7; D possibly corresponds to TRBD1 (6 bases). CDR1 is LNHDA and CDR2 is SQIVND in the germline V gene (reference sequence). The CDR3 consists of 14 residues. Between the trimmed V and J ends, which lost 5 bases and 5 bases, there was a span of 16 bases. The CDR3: CASSPGTPRHEQYF. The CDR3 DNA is TGTGCCAGTAGTCCCGGGACACCCCGCCACGAGCAGTACTTC. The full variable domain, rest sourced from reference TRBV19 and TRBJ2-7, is DGGITQSPKYLFRKEGQNVTLSCEQNLNHDAMYWYRQDPGQGLRLIYYSQIVNDFQKGDIAEGYSVSREKKESFPLTVTSAQKNPTAFYLCASSPGTPRHEQYFGPGTRLTVT.

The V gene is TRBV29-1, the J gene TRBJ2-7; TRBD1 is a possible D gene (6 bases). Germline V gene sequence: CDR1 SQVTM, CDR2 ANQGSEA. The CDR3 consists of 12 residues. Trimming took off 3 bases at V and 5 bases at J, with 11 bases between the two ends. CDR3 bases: TGCAGCGTTGACAGGGGTCTTGACGAGCAGTACTTC. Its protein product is CSVDRGLDEQYF.

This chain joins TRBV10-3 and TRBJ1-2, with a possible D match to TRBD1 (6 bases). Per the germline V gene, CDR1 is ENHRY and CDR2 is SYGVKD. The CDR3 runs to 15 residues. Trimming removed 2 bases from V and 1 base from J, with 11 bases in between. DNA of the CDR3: TGTGCCATCAGTGAGGGACAGTCGAGTAACTATGGCTACACCTTC. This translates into CAISEGQSSNYGYTF.

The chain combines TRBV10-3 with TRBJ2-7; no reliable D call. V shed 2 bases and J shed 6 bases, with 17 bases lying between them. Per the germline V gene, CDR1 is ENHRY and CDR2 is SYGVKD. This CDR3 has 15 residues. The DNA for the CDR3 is TGTGCCATCAGTGAGCCCGGGTCCCCCCTGGGCGAGCAGTACTTC. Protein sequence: CAISEPGSPLGEQYF.

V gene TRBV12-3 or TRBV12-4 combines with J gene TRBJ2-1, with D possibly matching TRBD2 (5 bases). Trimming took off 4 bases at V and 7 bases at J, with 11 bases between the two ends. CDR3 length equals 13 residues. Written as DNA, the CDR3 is TGTGCCAGCAGTTACCCCCCGGGGAATGAGCAGTTCTTC. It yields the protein CASSYPPGNEQFF.

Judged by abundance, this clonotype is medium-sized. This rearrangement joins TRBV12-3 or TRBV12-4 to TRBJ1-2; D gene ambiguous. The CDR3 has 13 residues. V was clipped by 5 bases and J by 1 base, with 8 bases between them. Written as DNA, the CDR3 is TGTGCCAGCAGTCCGAGGATTAACTATGGCTACACCTTC. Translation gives CASSPRINYGYTF.

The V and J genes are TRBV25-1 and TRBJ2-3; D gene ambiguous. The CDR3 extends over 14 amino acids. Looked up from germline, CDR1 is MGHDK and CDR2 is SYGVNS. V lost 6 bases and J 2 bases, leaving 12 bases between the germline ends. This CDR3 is CASSVRLHTDTQYF. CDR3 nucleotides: TGTGCCAGCAGCGTCAGACTGCACACAGATACGCAGTATTTT.

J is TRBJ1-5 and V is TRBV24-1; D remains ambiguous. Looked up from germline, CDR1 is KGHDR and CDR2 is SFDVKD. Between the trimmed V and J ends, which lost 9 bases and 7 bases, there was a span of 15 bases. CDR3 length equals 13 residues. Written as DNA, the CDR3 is TGTGCCACCTTGGACCCGGGGAAACAGCCCCAGCATTTT. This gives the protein CATLDPGKQPQHF.

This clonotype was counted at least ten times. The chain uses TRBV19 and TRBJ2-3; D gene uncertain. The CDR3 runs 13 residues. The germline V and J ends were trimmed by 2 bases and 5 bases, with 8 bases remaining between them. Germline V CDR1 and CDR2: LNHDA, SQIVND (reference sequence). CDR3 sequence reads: CASSIRGRDTQYF. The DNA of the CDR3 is TGTGCCAGTAGTATACGTGGGCGAGATACGCAGTATTTT. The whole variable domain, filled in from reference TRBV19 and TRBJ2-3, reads DGGITQSPKYLFRKEGQNVTLSCEQNLNHDAMYWYRQDPGQGLRLIYYSQIVNDFQKGDIAEGYSVSREKKESFPLTVTSAQKNPTAFYLCASSIRGRDTQYFGPGTRLTVL.

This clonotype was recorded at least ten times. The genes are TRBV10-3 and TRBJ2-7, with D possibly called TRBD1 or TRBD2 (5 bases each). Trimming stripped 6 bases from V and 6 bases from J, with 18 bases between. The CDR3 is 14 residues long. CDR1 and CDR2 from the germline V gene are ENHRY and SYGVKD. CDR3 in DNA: TGTGCCATCAGCCCCCAAGGGGCCGGAGGCGAGCAGTACTTC. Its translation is CAISPQGAGGEQYF.

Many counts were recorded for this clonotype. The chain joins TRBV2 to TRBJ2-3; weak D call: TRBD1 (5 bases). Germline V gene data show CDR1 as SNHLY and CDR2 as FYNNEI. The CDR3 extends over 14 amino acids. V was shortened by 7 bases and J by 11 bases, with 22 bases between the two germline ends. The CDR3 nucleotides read TGTGCCAGCACCGGACCCACCCCGGACAATGAGCAGTATTTT. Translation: CASTGPTPDNEQYF.

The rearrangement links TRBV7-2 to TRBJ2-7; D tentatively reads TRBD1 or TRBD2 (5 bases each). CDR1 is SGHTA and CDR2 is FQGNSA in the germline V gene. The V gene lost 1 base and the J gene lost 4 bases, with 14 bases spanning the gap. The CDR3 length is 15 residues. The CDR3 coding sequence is TGTGCCAGCAGCTTAGTGGGGGTTGTAGGTTACGAGCAGTACTTC. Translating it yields CASSLVGVVGYEQYF.

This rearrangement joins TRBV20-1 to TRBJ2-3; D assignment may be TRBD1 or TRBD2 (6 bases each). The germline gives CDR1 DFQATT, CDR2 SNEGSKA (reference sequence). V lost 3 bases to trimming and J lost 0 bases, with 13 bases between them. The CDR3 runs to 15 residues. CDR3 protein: CSASPTGASTDTQYF. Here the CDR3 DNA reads TGCAGTGCTAGTCCGACGGGGGCTAGCACAGATACGCAGTATTTT.